The TCR beta chain under discussion was sequenced for a study of beta chain features in type 1 diabetes (dated by TCRdb to the late 2010s). Some background on the complete study: Patients and healthy donors did not differ in mean age, gender distribution, total cell number or subset yield. Across all samples, around 99 million sorted cells were examined, and cell number per subset correlated strongly with RNA yield. In the study, TCRB repertoires of sorted circulating CD4+ T cell subsets from recently diagnosed type 1 diabetes patients were compared with those of matched healthy donors. Regulatory and stem cell-like memory subsets were isolated from only 8 patients and roughly eight healthy donors, whereas naive and central memory subsets came from all 30 or so donors. Here is what the overall study found, with its caveats: At VDJ recombination sites, patients with type 1 diabetes made fewer insertions and deleted more nucleotides, a pattern implying thymic rearrangement abnormalities. In all four CD4+ subsets, TCRB CDR3 length was moderately but significantly shorter in type 1 diabetes patients. Shorter templates might be favored by PCR, yet because patient and control samples were amplified and corrected together, any such skew would affect both groups equally. Sequencing cDNA rather than genomic DNA could over-represent highly expressing activated cells, although activation and CD3 levels did not differ between groups. The naive, central memory and regulatory TCRB repertoires appeared to resemble one another more closely among patients than among healthy donors. Because the HLA sub-analyses included only small numbers of individuals, any influence of HLA type on TCRB rearrangement was left unresolved.

Taken from cysteine to phenylalanine, the CDR3 has 14 residues. CDR3 DNA only is kept here, 42 bases in frame from base 1. Trimming leaves V shorter by 5 bases and J shorter by 6 bases, with the junction holding 6 bases beyond the gene matches. Per the germline V gene, SGHTA is the CDR1 and FQGNSA is the CDR2. This clone was picked up a small number of times. Its antigen remains unidentified. There are no base qualities to consult, and no much larger clone falls within one base. Each donor gave one peripheral blood draw, roughly 110 mL on average, collected into heparinised tubes. A BD FACSAria II was used to sort naive, central memory, regulatory and stem cell-like memory CD4+ T cells with a panel that included CD45RO, CCR7, CD25, CD127, CD95 and CD27. All sorted populations exceeded 95% purity. PBMCs were isolated right away by Lymphoprep density gradient centrifugation and were stained directly, without culture. So that batch effects would be minimized, each experiment stained and sorted samples in pairs, pairing one healthy donor with one patient.

The High Capacity cDNA Reverse Transcription Kit was used to reverse transcribe all of the isolated RNA, meaning that expressed TCRB transcripts were what got sequenced. Naive, central memory and regulatory T cell samples underwent deep immunoSEQ sequencing, averaging about 3.57 million total reads per sample. Sorted cells were lysed in RLT buffer, and RNA was extracted using DNase-treated RNeasy Micro or Mini kits according to cell number. Each cell subset was processed on its own to prevent cross-contamination, while patient and healthy donor samples were processed together. The immunoSEQ multiplex PCR was used to amplify TCRB sequences from cDNA, generating 87-bp fragments that spanned the CDR3 region. The amplicons were sequenced using the Illumina HiSeq platform. Under the source paper's analysis protocol: PCR bias was computationally corrected using synthetic template baselines, reads within Hamming distance 2 were collapsed, and singletons that could not be merged were discarded. Reads were aligned against IMGT to assign V, D and J genes, CDR3 length and insertions or deletions at six rearrangement sites. Within each subset, clonotype counts were normalized to sorted cell number, and only after that were true diversity and Gini coefficients computed with the tcR R package. Repertoire sharing was quantified using the overlap coefficient calculated on TCRB nucleotide sequences. Out-of-frame TCRB sequences from naive cells were analyzed as a proxy for the pre-selection repertoire. Here the immuneACCESS table is served through TCRdb, limited to in-frame sequences with V and J called. Missing clones are a known gap in these copies; in checked studies unresolved V genes cover under half, and the rest lacks a known reason. The V and J calls and clone size are taken from that table; D and trimming were inferred from the DNA. A total of around 690,000 clones appear in this sample, 9.5% to 15% of them only once. In total, the top ten clones hold 0.09% to 0.15% of the sample.

The origin of this receptor is a man aged 25-45 years with type 1 diabetes. The source material was naive CD4+ T cells from blood. The cell subset or site tag for this specimen amounts to: true naive CD4+ T cells. The chain couples TRBV7-2 to TRBJ2-1; TRBD2 agrees with 8 junctional bases. The DNA sequence is as follows: TGTGCCAGCAGCAATCTAGCGGGTGGCAATGAGCAGTTCTTC. The resulting protein is CASSNLAGGNEQFF. The full variable domain, completed from the reference TRBV7-2 and TRBJ2-1 proteins outside the CDR3, reads GAGVSQSPSNKVTEKGKDVELRCDPISGHTALYWYRQSLGQGLEFLIYFQGNSAPDKSGLPSDRFSAERTGGSVSTLTIQRTQQEDSAVYLCASSNLAGGNEQFFGPGTRLTVL.